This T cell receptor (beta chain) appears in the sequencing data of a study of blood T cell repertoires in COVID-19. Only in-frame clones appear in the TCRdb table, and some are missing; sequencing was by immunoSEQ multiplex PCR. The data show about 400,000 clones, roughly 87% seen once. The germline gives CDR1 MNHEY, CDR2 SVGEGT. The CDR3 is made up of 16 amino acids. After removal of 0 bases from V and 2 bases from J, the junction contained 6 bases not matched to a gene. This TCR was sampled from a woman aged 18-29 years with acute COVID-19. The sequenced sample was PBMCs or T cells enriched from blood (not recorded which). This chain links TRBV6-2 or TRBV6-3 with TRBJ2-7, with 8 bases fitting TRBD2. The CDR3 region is CASSYSGTRATYEQYF. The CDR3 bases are TGTGCCAGCAGTTACTCCGGGACTAGGGCGACCTACGAGCAGTACTTC.